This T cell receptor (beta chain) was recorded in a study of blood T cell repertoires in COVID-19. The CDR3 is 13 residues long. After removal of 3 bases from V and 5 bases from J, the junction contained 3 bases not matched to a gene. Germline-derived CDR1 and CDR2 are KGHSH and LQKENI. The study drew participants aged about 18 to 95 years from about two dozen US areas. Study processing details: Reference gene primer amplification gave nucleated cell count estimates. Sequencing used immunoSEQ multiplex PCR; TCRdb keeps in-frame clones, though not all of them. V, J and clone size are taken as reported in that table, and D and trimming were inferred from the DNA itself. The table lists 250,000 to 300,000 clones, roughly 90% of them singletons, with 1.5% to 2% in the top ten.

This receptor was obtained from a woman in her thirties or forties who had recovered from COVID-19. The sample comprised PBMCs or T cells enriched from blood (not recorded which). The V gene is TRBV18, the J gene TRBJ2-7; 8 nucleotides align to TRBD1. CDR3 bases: TGTGCCAGCTCACCGGGACAGGATAACGAGCAGTACTTC. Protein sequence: CASSPGQDNEQYF.